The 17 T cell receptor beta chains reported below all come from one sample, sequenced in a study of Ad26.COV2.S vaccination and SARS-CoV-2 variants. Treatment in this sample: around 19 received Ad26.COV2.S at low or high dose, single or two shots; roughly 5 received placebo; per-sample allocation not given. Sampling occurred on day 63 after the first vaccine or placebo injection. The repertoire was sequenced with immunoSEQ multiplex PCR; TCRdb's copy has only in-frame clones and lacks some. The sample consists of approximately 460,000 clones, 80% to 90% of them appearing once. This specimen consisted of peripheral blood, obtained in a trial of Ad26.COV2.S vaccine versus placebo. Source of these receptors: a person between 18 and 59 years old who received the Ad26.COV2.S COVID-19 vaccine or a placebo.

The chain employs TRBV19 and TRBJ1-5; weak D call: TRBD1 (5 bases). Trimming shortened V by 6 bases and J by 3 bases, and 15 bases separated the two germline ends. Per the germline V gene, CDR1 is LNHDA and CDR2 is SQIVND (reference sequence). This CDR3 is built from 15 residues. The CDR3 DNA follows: TGTGCCAGTAGCGGGACGGTGGGGTCCAATCAGCCCCAGCATTTT. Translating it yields CASSGTVGSNQPQHF. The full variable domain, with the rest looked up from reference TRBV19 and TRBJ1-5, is DGGITQSPKYLFRKEGQNVTLSCEQNLNHDAMYWYRQDPGQGLRLIYYSQIVNDFQKGDIAEGYSVSREKKESFPLTVTSAQKNPTAFYLCASSGTVGSNQPQHFGDGTRLSIL.

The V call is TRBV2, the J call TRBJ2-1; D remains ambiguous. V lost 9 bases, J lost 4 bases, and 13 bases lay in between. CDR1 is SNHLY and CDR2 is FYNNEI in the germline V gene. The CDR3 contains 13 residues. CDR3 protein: CARAYANYNEQFF. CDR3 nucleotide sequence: TGTGCCAGAGCCTATGCCAATTACAATGAGCAGTTCTTC.

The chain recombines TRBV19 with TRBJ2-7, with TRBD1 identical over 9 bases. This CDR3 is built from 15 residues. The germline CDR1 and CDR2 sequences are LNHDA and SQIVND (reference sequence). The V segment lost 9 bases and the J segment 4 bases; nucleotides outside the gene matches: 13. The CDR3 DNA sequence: TGTGCCAGCCAGACAACCGGACAGGGGTCATACGAGCAGTACTTC. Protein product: CASQTTGQGSYEQYF. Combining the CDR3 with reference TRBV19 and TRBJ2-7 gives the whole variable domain DGGITQSPKYLFRKEGQNVTLSCEQNLNHDAMYWYRQDPGQGLRLIYYSQIVNDFQKGDIAEGYSVSREKKESFPLTVTSAQKNPTAFYLCASQTTGQGSYEQYFGPGTRLTVT.

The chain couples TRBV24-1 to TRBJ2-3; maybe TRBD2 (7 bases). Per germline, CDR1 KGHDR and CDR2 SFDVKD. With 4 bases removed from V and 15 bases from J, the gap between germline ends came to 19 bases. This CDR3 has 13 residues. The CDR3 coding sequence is TGTGCCACCAGTGACCGTTGGACGGGGGGCGAATATTTT. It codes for CATSDRWTGGEYF.

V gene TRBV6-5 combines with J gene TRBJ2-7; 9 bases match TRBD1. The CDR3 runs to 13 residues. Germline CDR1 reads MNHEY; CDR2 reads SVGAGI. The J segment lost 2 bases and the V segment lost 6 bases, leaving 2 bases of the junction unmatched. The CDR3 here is CASSRTGAYEQYF. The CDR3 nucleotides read TGTGCCAGCAGCCGGACAGGGGCCTACGAGCAGTACTTC.

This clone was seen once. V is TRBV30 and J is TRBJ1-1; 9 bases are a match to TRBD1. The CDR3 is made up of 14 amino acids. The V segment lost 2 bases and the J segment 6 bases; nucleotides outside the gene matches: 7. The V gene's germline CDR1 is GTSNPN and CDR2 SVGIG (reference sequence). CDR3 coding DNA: TGTGCCTGGAGTATGGGACAGGGAAGACCTGAAGCTTTCTTT. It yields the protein CAWSMGQGRPEAFF.

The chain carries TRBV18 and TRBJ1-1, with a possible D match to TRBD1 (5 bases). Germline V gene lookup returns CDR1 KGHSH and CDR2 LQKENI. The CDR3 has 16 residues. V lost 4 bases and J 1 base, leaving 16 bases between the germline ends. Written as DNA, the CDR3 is TGTGCCAGCTCACACGGGGTTGGGGCTTCGAACACTGAAGCTTTCTTT. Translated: CASSHGVGASNTEAFF.

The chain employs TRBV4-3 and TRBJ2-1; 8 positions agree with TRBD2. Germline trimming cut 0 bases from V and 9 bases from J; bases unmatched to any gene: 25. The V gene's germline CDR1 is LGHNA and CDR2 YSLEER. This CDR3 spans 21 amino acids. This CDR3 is CASSQEFRASLGERGRIEQFF. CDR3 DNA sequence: TGCGCCAGCAGCCAAGAGTTTAGGGCTAGCCTCGGGGAGCGGGGGAGAATTGAGCAGTTCTTC.

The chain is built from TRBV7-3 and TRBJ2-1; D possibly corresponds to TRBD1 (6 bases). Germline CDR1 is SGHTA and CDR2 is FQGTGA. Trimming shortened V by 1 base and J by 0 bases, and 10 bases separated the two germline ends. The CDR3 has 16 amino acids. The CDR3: CASSLMQGSSYNEQFF. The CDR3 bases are TGTGCCAGCAGCTTAATGCAGGGGAGCTCCTACAATGAGCAGTTCTTC.

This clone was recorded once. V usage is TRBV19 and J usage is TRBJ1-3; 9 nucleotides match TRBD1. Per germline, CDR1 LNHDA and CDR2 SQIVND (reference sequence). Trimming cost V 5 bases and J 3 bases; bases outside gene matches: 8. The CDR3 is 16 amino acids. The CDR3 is CASSSAGTGIGNTIYF. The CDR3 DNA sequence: TGTGCCAGTAGTTCAGCCGGGACAGGGATTGGAAACACCATATATTTT. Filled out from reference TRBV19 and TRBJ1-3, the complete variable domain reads DGGITQSPKYLFRKEGQNVTLSCEQNLNHDAMYWYRQDPGQGLRLIYYSQIVNDFQKGDIAEGYSVSREKKESFPLTVTSAQKNPTAFYLCASSSAGTGIGNTIYFGEGSWLTVV.

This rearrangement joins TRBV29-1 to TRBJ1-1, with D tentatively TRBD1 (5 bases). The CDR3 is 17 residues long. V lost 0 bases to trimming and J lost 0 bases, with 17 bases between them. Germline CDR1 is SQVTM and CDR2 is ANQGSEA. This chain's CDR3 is CSVEDGSRGPMNTEAFF. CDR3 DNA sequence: TGCAGCGTTGAAGATGGGTCGAGGGGCCCCATGAACACTGAAGCTTTCTTT. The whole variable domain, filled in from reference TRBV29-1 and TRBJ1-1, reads SAVISQKPSRDICQRGTSLTIQCQVDSQVTMMFWYRQQPGQSLTLIATANQGSEATYESGFVIDKFPISRPNLTFSTLTVSNMSPEDSSIYLCSVEDGSRGPMNTEAFFGQGTRLTVV.

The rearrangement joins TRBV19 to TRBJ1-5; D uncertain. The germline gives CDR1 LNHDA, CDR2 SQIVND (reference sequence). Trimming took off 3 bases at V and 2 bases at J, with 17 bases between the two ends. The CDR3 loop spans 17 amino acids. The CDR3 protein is CASSIWGGGYGNQPQHF. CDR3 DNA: TGTGCCAGTAGTATTTGGGGTGGCGGATACGGCAATCAGCCCCAGCATTTT.

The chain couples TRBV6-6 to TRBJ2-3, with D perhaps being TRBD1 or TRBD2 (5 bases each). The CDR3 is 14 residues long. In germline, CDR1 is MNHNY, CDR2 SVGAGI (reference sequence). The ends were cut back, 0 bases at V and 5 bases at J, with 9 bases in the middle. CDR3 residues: CASSYSGDQDTQYF. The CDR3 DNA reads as TGTGCCAGCAGTTACTCCGGGGACCAAGATACGCAGTATTTT.

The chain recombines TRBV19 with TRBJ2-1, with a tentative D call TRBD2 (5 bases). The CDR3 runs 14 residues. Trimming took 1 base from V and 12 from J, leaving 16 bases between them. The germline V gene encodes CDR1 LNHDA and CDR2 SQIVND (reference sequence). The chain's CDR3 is CASSIADSHLVQFF. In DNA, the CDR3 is TGTGCCAGTAGTATAGCGGACTCTCATCTGGTGCAGTTCTTC.

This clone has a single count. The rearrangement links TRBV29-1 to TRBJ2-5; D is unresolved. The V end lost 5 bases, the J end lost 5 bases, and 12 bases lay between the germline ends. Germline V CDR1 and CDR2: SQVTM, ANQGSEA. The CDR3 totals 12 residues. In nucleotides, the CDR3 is TGCAGCGTTCTGACCTATTACGAGACCCAGTACTTC. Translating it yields CSVLTYYETQYF.

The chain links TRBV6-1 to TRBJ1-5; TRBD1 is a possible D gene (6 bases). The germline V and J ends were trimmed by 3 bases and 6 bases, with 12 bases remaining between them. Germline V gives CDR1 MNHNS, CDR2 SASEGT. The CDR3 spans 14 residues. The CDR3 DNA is TGTGCCAGCAGTGAGGGGGGGCCGTCTCAGCCCCAGCATTTT. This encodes CASSEGGPSQPQHF.

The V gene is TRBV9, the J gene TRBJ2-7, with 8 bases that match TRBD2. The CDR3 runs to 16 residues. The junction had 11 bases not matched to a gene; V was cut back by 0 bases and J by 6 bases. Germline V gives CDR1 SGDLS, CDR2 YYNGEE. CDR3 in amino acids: CASSVGGTSLRGEQYF. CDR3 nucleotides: TGTGCCAGCAGCGTAGGAGGGACTAGTCTTCGCGGCGAGCAGTACTTC.